This paragraph covers one T cell receptor beta chain sequence. The antigen is unknown. This entry is derived from a study of Ad26.COV2.S vaccination and SARS-CoV-2 variants. About the study: In the COV1001 trial, the donor was in the Ad26.COV2.S arm. Donor got 5x10^10 or 1x10^11 viral particles of Ad26.COV2.S.

Study-wide findings and caveats: Post-vaccination breadth of spike-specific CD8+ and CD4+ T cell responses was reportedly substantial.

Only in-frame clones appear in the TCRdb table, and some are missing; sequencing was by immunoSEQ multiplex PCR. The sample includes about 420,000 clones, more than 75% of them seen just once. The treatment is: some 19 received Ad26.COV2.S at low or high dose, single or two shots; about 5 received placebo; per-sample allocation not given. Samples analyzed were those drawn on day 63 after the first vaccine or placebo injection. This vaccine is an Ad26 vector that expresses the Wuhan-strain SARS-CoV-2 spike. Deletions cut 5 bases from V and 6 bases from J, with 23 bases between. CDR1 SGHVS and CDR2 FNYEAQ come from the germline V gene. The length of the CDR3 is 17 residues.

The gene calls are TRBV7-6 and TRBJ2-1; D is possibly TRBD1 or TRBD2 (7 bases each). Sequenced here: peripheral blood, sampled in a trial of Ad26.COV2.S vaccine versus placebo. This receptor was identified in a person aged 18-65 years who received the Ad26.COV2.S COVID-19 vaccine or a placebo. For the CDR3, the DNA is TGTGCCAGCAGCGTCCACCGGGGGACAGCGGGACCCAATGAGCAGTTCTTC. The encoded protein is CASSVHRGTAGPNEQFF.